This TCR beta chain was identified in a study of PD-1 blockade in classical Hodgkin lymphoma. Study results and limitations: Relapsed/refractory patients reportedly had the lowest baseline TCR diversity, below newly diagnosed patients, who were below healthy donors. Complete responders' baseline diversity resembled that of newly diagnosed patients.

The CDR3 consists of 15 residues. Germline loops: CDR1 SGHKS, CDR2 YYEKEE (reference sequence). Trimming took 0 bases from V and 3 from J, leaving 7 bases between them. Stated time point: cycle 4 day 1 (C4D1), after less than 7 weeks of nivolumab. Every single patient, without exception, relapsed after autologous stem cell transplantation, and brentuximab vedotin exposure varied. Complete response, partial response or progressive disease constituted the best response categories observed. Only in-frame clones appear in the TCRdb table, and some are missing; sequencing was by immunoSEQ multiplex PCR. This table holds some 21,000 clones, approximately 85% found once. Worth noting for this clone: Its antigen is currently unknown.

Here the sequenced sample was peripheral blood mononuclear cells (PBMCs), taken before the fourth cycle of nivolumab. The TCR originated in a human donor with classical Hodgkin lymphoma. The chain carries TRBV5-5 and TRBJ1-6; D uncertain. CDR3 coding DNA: TGTGCCAGCAGCTTGGTGGCAGTCTATAATTCACCCCTCCACTTT. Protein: CASSLVAVYNSPLHF.